Listed here are 5 T cell receptor beta chains from one sample, sequenced in a study of shared clonotypes between healthy human individuals. Repertoires were generated with immunoSEQ multiplex PCR, while TCRdb's copy carries only in-frame clones and drops some. This table has 2,100,000 or so clones, more than 90% appearing once. Sample: naive CD4+ T cells sorted from blood. Specified subset: CD45RA+ positively selected. All receptors derive from a man between 18 and 29 years old in good health.

Comment on this clone: Other DNA sequences in the same sample also yield this CDR3. The V call is TRBV5-1, the J call TRBJ2-7; 10 nucleotides align to TRBD1. The CDR3 totals 15 residues. V was pared by 3 bases and J by 2 bases, with 5 bases of the junction left unmatched. CDR1 is SGHRS, CDR2 YFSETQ, per germline. This CDR3 is CASSWGQGITYEQYF. Here the CDR3 DNA reads TGCGCCAGCAGCTGGGGACAGGGGATTACCTACGAGCAGTACTTC.

This chain joins TRBV4-1 and TRBJ1-2, with D tentatively TRBD1 (5 bases). Germline CDR1 is MGHRA and CDR2 is YSYEKL. The V end was cut by 4 bases, the J end by 2 bases, with 8 bases between. The CDR3 length is 13 residues. The CDR3 DNA sequence: TGCGCCAGCAGCCCCCAGGGAAACTATGGCTACACCTTC. Translation: CASSPQGNYGYTF.

The J gene is TRBJ1-1, the V gene TRBV5-1; a possible D gene is TRBD1 (6 bases). Deletions cut 4 bases from V and 1 base from J, with 26 bases between. Germline V gives CDR1 SGHRS, CDR2 YFSETQ. The CDR3 is 19 residues long. The CDR3 reads CASSLDPRTVLRGNTEAFF. The CDR3 nucleotides read TGCGCCAGCAGCCTGGACCCCCGGACAGTCCTGAGGGGGAACACTGAAGCTTTCTTT.

On this clone itself: The sample has other DNA sequences that encode this CDR3 too. The V and J genes are TRBV5-1 and TRBJ2-2; D gene uncertain. Trimming stripped 4 bases from V and 1 base from J, with 8 bases between. Germline V gene data show CDR1 as SGHRS and CDR2 as YFSETQ. This CDR3 has 14 amino acids. The CDR3 DNA is TGCGCCAGCAGCGGCTTGGGGAACACCGGGGAGCTGTTTTTT. Amino acid sequence: CASSGLGNTGELFF. The full variable domain, in which reference TRBV5-1 and TRBJ2-2 provide the parts outside the CDR3, is KAGVTQTPRYLIKTRGQQVTLSCSPISGHRSVSWYQQTPGQGLQFLFEYFSETQRNKGNFPGRFSGRQFSNSRSEMNVSTLELGDSALYLCASSGLGNTGELFFGEGSRLTVL.

The chain has TRBV6-1 and TRBJ1-6; D gene unclear. Trimming shortened V by 5 bases and J by 14 bases, and 10 bases separated the two germline ends. Germline assignment: CDR1 MNHNS and CDR2 SASEGT. The CDR3 consists of 11 residues. The CDR3 nucleotides read TGTGCCAGCAGTTACCCCGTAACCCTCCACTTT. Amino acids: CASSYPVTLHF.